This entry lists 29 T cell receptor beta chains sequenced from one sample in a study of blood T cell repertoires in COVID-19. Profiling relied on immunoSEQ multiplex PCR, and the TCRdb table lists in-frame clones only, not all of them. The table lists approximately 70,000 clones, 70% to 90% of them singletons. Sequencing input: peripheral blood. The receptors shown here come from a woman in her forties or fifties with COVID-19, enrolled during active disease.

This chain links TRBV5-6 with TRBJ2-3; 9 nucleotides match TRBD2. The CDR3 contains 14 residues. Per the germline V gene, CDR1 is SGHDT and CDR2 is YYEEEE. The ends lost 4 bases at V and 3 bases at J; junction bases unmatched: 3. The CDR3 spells CASSRLAGTDTQYF. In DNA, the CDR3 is TGTGCCAGCAGCCGGCTAGCGGGAACAGATACGCAGTATTTT. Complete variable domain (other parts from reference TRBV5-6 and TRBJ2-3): DAGVTQSPTHLIKTRGQQVTLRCSPKSGHDTVSWYQQALGQGPQFIFQYYEEEERQRGNFPDRFSGHQFPNYSSELNVNALLLGDSALYLCASSRLAGTDTQYFGPGTRLTVL.

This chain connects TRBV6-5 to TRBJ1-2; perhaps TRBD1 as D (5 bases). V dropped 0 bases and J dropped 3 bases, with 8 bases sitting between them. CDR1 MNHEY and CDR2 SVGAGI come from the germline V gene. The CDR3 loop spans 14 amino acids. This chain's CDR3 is CASSYSQVDYGYTF. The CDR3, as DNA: TGTGCCAGCAGTTACTCACAGGTTGACTATGGCTACACCTTC.

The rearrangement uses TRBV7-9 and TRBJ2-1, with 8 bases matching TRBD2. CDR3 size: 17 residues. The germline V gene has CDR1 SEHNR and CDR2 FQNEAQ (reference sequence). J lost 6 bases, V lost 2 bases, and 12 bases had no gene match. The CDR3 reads CASSLPLAGAPGNEQFF. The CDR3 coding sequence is TGTGCCAGCAGCTTACCCCTAGCGGGCGCGCCTGGCAATGAGCAGTTCTTC.

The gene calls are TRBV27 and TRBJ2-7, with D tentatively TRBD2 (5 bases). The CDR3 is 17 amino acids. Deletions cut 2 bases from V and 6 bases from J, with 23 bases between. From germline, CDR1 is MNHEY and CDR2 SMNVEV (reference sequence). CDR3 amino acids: CASSLATGPPRVGEQYF. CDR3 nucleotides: TGTGCCAGCAGTTTAGCAACCGGTCCCCCGCGGGTCGGCGAGCAGTACTTC.

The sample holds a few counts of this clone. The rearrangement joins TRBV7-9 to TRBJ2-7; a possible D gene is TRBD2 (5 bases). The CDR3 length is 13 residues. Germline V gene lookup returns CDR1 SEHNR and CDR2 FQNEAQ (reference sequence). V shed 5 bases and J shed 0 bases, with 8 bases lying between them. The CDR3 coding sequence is TGTGCCAGCAGCCTCCGGGGCTCCTACGAGCAGTACTTC. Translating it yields CASSLRGSYEQYF.

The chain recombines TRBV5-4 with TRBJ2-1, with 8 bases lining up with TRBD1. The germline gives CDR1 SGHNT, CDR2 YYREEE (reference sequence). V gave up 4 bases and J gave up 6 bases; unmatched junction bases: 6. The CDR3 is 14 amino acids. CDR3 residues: CASSLPGQGNEQFF. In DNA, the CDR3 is TGTGCCAGCAGCCTTCCTGGACAGGGCAATGAGCAGTTCTTC.

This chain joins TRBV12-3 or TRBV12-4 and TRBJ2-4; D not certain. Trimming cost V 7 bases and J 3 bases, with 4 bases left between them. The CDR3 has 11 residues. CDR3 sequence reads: CASTNKNIQYF. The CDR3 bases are TGTGCCAGCACCAACAAAAACATTCAGTACTTC.

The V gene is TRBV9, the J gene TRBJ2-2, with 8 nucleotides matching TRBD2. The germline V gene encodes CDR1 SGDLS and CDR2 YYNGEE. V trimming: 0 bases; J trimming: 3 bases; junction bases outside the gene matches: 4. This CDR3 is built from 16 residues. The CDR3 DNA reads TGTGCCAGCAGCGTAGTTGCGGGAGGTCACACCGGGGAGCTGTTTTTT. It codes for CASSVVAGGHTGELFF. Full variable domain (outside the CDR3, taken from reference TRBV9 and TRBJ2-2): DSGVTQTPKHLITATGQRVTLRCSPRSGDLSVYWYQQSLDQGLQFLIQYYNGEERAKGNILERFSAQQFPDLHSELNLSSLELGDSALYFCASSVVAGGHTGELFFGEGSRLTVL.

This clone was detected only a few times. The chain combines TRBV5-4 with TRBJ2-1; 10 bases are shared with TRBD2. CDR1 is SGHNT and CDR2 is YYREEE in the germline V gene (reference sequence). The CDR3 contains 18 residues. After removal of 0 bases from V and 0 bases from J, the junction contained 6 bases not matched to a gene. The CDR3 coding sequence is TGTGCCAGCAGCTTGGGGGCTAGCGGGAGAGGCTCCTACAATGAGCAGTTCTTC. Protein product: CASSLGASGRGSYNEQFF.

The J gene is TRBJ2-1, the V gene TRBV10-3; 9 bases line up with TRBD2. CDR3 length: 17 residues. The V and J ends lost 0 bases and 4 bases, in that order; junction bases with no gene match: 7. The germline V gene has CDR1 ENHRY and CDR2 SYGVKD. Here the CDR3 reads CAISESGVAGAYNEQFF. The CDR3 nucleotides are TGTGCCATCAGTGAGTCGGGGGTAGCGGGAGCGTACAATGAGCAGTTCTTC.

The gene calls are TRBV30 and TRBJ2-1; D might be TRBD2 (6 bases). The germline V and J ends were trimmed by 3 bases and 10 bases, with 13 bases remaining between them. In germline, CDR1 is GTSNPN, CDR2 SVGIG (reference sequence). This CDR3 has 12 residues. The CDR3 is CAWSLGTYEQFF. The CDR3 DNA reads TGTGCCTGGAGCCTGGGGACTTACGAGCAGTTCTTC. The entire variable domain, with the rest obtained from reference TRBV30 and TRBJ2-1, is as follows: SQTIHQWPATLVQPVGSPLSLECTVEGTSNPNLYWYRQAAGRGLQLLFYSVGIGQISSEVPQNLSASRPQDRQFILSSKKLLLSDSGFYLCAWSLGTYEQFFGPGTRLTVL.

CDR3 region: CASSYRGLRALNTEAFF. CDR3 sequence (DNA): TGTGCCAGCAGTTACAGGGGCTTGAGAGCTTTGAACACTGAAGCTTTCTTT. This rearrangement joins TRBV6-2 or TRBV6-3 to TRBJ1-1, with TRBD1 as a possible D gene (5 bases). V lost 2 bases and J lost 0, with 16 bases in between. The V gene's germline CDR1 is MNHEY and CDR2 SVGEGT. The length of the CDR3 is 17 residues.

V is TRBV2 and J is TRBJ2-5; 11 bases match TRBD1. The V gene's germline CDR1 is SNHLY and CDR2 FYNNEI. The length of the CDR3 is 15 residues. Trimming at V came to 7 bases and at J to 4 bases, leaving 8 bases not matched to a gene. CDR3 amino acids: CASKLDRGLRETQYF. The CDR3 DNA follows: TGTGCCAGCAAACTGGACAGGGGGCTACGAGAGACCCAGTACTTC.

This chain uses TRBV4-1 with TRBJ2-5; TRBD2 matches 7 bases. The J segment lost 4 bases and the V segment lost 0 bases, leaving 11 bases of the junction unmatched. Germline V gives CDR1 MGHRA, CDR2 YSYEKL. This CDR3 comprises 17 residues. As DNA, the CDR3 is TGCGCCAGCAGCCAAGATCCTACGACTAGCTTTCGAGAGACCCAGTACTTC. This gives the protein CASSQDPTTSFRETQYF.

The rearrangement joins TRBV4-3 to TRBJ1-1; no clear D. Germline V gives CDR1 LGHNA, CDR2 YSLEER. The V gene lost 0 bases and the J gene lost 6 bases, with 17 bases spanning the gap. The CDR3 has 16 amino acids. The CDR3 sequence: CASSQDVLMGRAEAFF. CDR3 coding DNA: TGCGCCAGCAGCCAAGATGTGTTGATGGGGAGAGCTGAAGCTTTCTTT.

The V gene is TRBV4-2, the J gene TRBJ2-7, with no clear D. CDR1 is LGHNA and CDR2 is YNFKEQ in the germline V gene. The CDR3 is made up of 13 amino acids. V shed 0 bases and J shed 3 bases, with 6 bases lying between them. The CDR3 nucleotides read TGTGCCAGCAGCCAAGAAACCAGCTACGAGCAGTACTTC. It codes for CASSQETSYEQYF.

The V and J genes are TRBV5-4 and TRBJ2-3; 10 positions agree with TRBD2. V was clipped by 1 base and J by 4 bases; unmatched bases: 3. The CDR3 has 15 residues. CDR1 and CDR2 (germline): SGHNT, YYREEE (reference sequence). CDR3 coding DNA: TGTGCCAGCAGCTTGCTAGCGGGAGTTTCAGATACGCAGTATTTT. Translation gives CASSLLAGVSDTQYF.

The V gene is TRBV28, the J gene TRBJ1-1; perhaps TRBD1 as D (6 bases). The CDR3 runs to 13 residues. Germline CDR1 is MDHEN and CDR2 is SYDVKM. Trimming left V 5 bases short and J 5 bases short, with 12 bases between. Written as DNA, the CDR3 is TGTGCCAGCAGTCTTCACGGACAGACTGAAGCTTTCTTT. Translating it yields CASSLHGQTEAFF.

CDR3 sequence: CASSPSYNSPLHF. DNA of the CDR3: TGTGCCAGCAGCCCATCCTATAATTCACCCCTCCACTTT. This sequence joins TRBV11-2 and TRBJ1-6; D ambiguous. V was cut by 5 bases and J by 1 base, with 3 bases left in between. Germline V CDR1 and CDR2: SGHAT, FQNNGV. This CDR3 has 13 amino acids.

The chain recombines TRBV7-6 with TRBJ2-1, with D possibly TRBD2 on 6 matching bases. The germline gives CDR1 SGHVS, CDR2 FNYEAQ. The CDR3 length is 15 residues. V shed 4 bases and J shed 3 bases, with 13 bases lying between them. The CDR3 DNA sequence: TGTGCCAGCAGCTCGGGACTGGCCATCTACAATGAGCAGTTCTTC. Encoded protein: CASSSGLAIYNEQFF.

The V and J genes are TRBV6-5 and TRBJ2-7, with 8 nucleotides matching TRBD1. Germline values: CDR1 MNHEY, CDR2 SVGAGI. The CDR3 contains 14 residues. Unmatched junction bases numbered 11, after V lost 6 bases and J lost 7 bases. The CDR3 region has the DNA TGTGCCAGCAGCCCCCTTGGACAGGGCGGGGAGCAGTACTTC. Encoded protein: CASSPLGQGGEQYF.

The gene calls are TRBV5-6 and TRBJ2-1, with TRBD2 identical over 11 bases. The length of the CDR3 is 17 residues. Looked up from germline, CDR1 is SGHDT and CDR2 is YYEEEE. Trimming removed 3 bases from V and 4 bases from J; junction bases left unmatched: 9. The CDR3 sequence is CASSYFPGLAEYNEQFF. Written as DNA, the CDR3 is TGTGCCAGCAGCTACTTCCCGGGACTAGCGGAATACAATGAGCAGTTCTTC.

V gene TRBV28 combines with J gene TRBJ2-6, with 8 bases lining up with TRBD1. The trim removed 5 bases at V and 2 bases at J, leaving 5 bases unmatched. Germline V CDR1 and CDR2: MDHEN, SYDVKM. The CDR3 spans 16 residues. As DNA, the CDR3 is TGTGCCAGCAGTCCCCACAGGGGGGCTGGGGCCAACGTCCTGACTTTC. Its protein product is CASSPHRGAGANVLTF.

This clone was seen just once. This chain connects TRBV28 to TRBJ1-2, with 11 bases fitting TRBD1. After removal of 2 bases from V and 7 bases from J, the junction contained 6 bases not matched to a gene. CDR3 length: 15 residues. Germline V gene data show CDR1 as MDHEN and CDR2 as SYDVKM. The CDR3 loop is CASSLGDRGIAGYTF. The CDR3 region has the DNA TGTGCCAGCAGTTTAGGGGACAGGGGGATCGCTGGCTACACCTTC.

The CDR3: CASSVGGIDFETQYF. CDR3 DNA: TGTGCCAGCAGCGTAGGCGGGATCGATTTTGAGACCCAGTACTTC. The rearrangement links TRBV9 to TRBJ2-5, with D possibly matching TRBD2 (6 bases). This CDR3 is built from 15 residues. Deletions cut 0 bases from V and 5 bases from J, with 14 bases between. Germline-derived CDR1 and CDR2 are SGDLS and YYNGEE. The variable domain in full, with the rest retrieved from reference TRBV9 and TRBJ2-5, is DSGVTQTPKHLITATGQRVTLRCSPRSGDLSVYWYQQSLDQGLQFLIQYYNGEERAKGNILERFSAQQFPDLHSELNLSSLELGDSALYFCASSVGGIDFETQYFGPGTRLLVL.

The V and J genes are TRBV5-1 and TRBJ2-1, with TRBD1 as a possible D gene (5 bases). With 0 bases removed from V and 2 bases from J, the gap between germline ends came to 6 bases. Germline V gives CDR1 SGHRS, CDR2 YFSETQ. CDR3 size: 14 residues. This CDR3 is CASSLEGPYNEQFF. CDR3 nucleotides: TGCGCCAGCAGCTTGGAGGGGCCCTACAATGAGCAGTTCTTC.

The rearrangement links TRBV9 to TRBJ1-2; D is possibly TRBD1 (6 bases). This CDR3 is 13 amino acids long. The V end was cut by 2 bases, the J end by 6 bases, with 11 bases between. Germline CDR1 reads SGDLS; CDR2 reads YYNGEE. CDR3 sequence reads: CASSVAGAHGYTF. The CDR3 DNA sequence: TGTGCCAGCAGCGTCGCGGGGGCGCATGGCTACACCTTC.

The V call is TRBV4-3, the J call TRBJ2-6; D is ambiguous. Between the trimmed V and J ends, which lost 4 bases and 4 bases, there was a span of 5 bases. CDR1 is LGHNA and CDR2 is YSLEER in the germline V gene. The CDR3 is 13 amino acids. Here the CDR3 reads CASSPLGANVLTF. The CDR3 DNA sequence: TGCGCCAGCAGCCCCCTCGGGGCCAACGTCCTGACTTTC.

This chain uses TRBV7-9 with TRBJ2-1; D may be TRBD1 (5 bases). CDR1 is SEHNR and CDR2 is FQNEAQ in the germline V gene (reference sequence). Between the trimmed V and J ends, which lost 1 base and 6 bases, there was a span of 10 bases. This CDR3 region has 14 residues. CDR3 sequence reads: CASSLDAGRNEQFF. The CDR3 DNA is TGTGCCAGCAGCTTAGATGCAGGGCGCAATGAGCAGTTCTTC.